The 24 T cell receptor beta chains given below trace back to one sample, sequenced in a study of T cell responses to AZD1222 COVID-19 vaccine (dated by TCRdb to the early 2020s). Receptor amplification or capture employed the immunoSEQ multiplex PCR assay. Not all clones reach the TCRdb copy of this immuneACCESS table, which keeps in-frame sequences only. Checked studies attribute under half of the gap to unresolved V genes and leave the rest unexplained. Counted in this sample were 93,000 or so clones; 75% to 95% of them appeared once. The ten most abundant clones make up over 40% of the sample. The time point tag for this specimen amounts to: baseline before first vaccination. Sequenced here: peripheral blood, sampled on day 0 of AZD1222 vaccination. These receptors originate from an adult in good health.

This sequence joins TRBV16 and TRBJ2-5; D not certain. The CDR3 is 14 amino acids. The ends were cut back, 0 bases at V and 2 bases at J, with 7 bases in the middle. Germline assignment: CDR1 KGHSY and CDR2 FQNENV. CDR3 amino acids: CASSQSTLQETQYF. DNA of the CDR3: TGTGCCAGCAGCCAATCCACTCTTCAAGAGACCCAGTACTTC. Filled out from reference TRBV16 and TRBJ2-5, the complete variable domain reads GEEVAQTPKHLVRGEGQKAKLYCAPIKGHSYVFWYQQVLKNEFKFLISFQNENVFDETGMPKERFSAKCLPNSPCSLEIQATKLEDSAVYFCASSQSTLQETQYFGPGTRLLVL.

The chain carries TRBV18 and TRBJ1-2; TRBD1 matches at 8 bases. Germline V gene sequence: CDR1 KGHSH, CDR2 LQKENI. CDR3 length: 15 residues. The ends lost 3 bases at V and 3 bases at J; junction bases unmatched: 6. The CDR3 nucleotides are TGTGCCAGCTCACCCTTGGACAGGGTTGACTATGGCTACACCTTC. Protein product: CASSPLDRVDYGYTF.

The V call is TRBV10-3, the J call TRBJ2-1, with 10 bases that match TRBD2. The ends lost 8 bases at V and 6 bases at J; junction bases unmatched: 7. This CDR3 spans 14 amino acids. Germline CDR1 is ENHRY and CDR2 is SYGVKD. The CDR3 nucleotides read TGTGCCATCTCCTTAGCGGGGGGTGTCAATGAGCAGTTCTTC. Protein sequence: CAISLAGGVNEQFF.

CDR3 DNA sequence: TGTGCCAGCAGTAGGACGGATGAAGCTTTCTTT. Its translation is CASSRTDEAFF. The chain carries TRBV6-2 or TRBV6-3 and TRBJ1-1, with D uncertain. Germline V lookup: CDR1 MNHEY, CDR2 SVGEGT. This CDR3 contains 11 residues. Trimming left V 5 bases short and J 7 bases short, with 8 bases between.

CDR3 sequence (DNA): TGTGCCAGCAGTCGGACTAAAGTGAACACCGGGGAGCTGTTTTTT. Encoded protein: CASSRTKVNTGELFF. The V and J genes are TRBV6-5 and TRBJ2-2; D perhaps matches TRBD2 (6 bases). The germline CDR1 and CDR2 sequences are MNHEY and SVGAGI. This CDR3 contains 15 residues. V shed 5 bases and J shed 1 base, with 11 bases lying between them.

The chain links TRBV10-3 to TRBJ1-1, with 9 bases matching TRBD1. The germline V gene encodes CDR1 ENHRY and CDR2 SYGVKD. The ends lost 0 bases at V and 1 base at J; junction bases unmatched: 6. The CDR3 extends over 17 amino acids. CDR3 nucleotide sequence: TGTGCCATCAGTGAGTCGGAAAGGGGACAGGGGAACACTGAAGCTTTCTTT. It codes for CAISESERGQGNTEAFF.

V and J are TRBV29-1 and TRBJ2-3, with D tentatively TRBD1 (5 bases). In germline, CDR1 is SQVTM, CDR2 ANQGSEA. With 6 bases removed from V and 3 bases from J, the gap between germline ends came to 10 bases. CDR3 size: 12 residues. The CDR3 sequence: CSVPKGTDTQYF. The CDR3, as DNA: TGCAGCGTACCAAAGGGGACAGATACGCAGTATTTT.

The chain recombines TRBV11-3 with TRBJ2-3; D unclear. The V end was cut by 4 bases, the J end by 7 bases, with 3 bases between. Germline V lookup: CDR1 SGHNT, CDR2 YENEEA. The CDR3 is 10 residues long. CDR3 bases: TGTGCCAGCAGCTCGAATACGCAGTATTTT. Its translation is CASSSNTQYF.

The CDR3 region has the DNA TGTGCCACCGGGACGGATTTGAACACTGAAGCTTTCTTT. Translating it yields CATGTDLNTEAFF. The chain combines TRBV6-5 with TRBJ1-1; perhaps TRBD1 as D (5 bases). CDR1 MNHEY and CDR2 SVGAGI come from the germline V gene. V was trimmed by 10 bases and J by 0 bases, leaving 12 bases between them. The CDR3 has 13 residues.

This clone was observed a single time. The chain carries TRBV7-9 and TRBJ1-2; 7 bases align to TRBD1. V lost 3 bases, J lost 10 bases, and 8 bases stayed unmatched. CDR1 is SEHNR and CDR2 is FQNEAQ in the germline V gene (reference sequence). The CDR3 covers 13 residues. The CDR3 DNA sequence: TGTGCCAGCAGCTTGGGACAGTCGACACTCTACACCTTC. It codes for CASSLGQSTLYTF. Based on the CDR3 plus reference TRBV7-9 and TRBJ1-2, the full variable domain is DTGVSQNPRHKITKRGQNVTFRCDPISEHNRLYWYRQTLGQGPEFLTYFQNEAQLEKSRLLSDRFSAERPKGSFSTLEIQRTEQGDSAMYLCASSLGQSTLYTFGSGTRLTVV.

The V and J genes are TRBV5-4 and TRBJ2-2; D not resolved. Trimming cost V 3 bases and J 10 bases, with 19 bases left between them. This CDR3 has 15 residues. Germline CDR1 and CDR2: SGHNT and YYREEE (reference sequence). CDR3 residues: CASSSRTPAPEELFF. In DNA form, the CDR3 reads TGTGCCAGCAGCTCCCGAACCCCAGCTCCGGAGGAGCTGTTTTTT.

Only one count was recorded for this clone. The chain couples TRBV9 to TRBJ2-7; D call uncertain. Germline CDR1 is SGDLS and CDR2 is YYNGEE. V was trimmed by 0 bases and J by 2 bases, leaving 12 bases between them. The CDR3 extends over 15 amino acids. CDR3 sequence reads: CASSVGELSTYEQYF. CDR3 in DNA: TGTGCCAGCAGCGTAGGGGAACTTTCTACCTACGAGCAGTACTTC.

The V call is TRBV25-1, the J call TRBJ2-4; 14 bases match TRBD2. CDR3 length: 16 amino acids. CDR1 is MGHDK, CDR2 SYGVNS, per germline. With 7 bases clipped from V and 6 bases from J, the junction kept 8 bases outside the gene matches. The CDR3 protein is CASNPGLAGARNIQYF. In DNA, the CDR3 is TGTGCCAGCAACCCGGGACTAGCGGGAGCGAGAAACATTCAGTACTTC.

The chain combines TRBV5-1 with TRBJ1-4; possible D gene TRBD1, 5 bases. V lost 4 bases, J lost 0 bases, and 13 bases lay in between. The germline gives CDR1 SGHRS, CDR2 YFSETQ. The CDR3 is 16 amino acids. The CDR3 spells CASSPGDGATNEKLFF. DNA of the CDR3: TGCGCCAGCAGCCCCGGGGACGGTGCAACTAATGAAAAACTGTTTTTT.

The chain uses TRBV5-6 and TRBJ1-1, with D possibly being TRBD1 (6 bases). This CDR3 comprises 17 residues. Trimming left V 1 base short and J 3 bases short, with 19 bases between. Germline V gives CDR1 SGHDT, CDR2 YYEEEE. CDR3 protein: CASSLRGVANPHTEAFF. The CDR3 DNA sequence: TGTGCCAGCAGCTTGAGGGGGGTCGCCAATCCTCACACTGAAGCTTTCTTT.

J is TRBJ1-2 and V is TRBV18; D is ambiguous. The CDR3 covers 14 residues. Germline CDR1 and CDR2: KGHSH and LQKENI. V gave up 1 base and J gave up 4 bases, with 10 bases separating them. The CDR3 here is CASSPQGRFYGYTF. CDR3 coding DNA: TGTGCCAGCTCACCACAGGGCAGATTCTATGGCTACACCTTC.

This chain links TRBV7-2 with TRBJ2-5; possible D gene TRBD2, 5 bases. V lost 1 base and J 3 bases, leaving 9 bases between the germline ends. This CDR3 has 14 amino acids. Germline V gives CDR1 SGHTA, CDR2 FQGNSA. The CDR3 DNA reads as TGTGCCAGCAGCTTAGAGCCGGGGAAAGAGACCCAGTACTTC. Protein sequence: CASSLEPGKETQYF.

The V call is TRBV15, the J call TRBJ1-3; D is possibly TRBD1 (6 bases). Germline V gene data show CDR1 as LNHNV and CDR2 as YYDKDF (reference sequence). Trimming cost V 0 bases and J 1 base, with 13 bases left between them. CDR3 size: 17 residues. The CDR3 DNA follows: TGTGCCACCAGCAGAGAGGTCCAGGGGCAGTCTGGAAACACCATATATTTT. It codes for CATSREVQGQSGNTIYF.

The V call is TRBV7-2, the J call TRBJ2-3; D perhaps matches TRBD1 (5 bases). Germline loops: CDR1 SGHTA, CDR2 FQGNSA. The CDR3 loop spans 14 amino acids. V lost 4 bases and J lost 0, with 8 bases in between. CDR3 amino acids: CASSSRQSTDTQYF. In nucleotides, the CDR3 is TGTGCCAGCAGCTCGCGACAGAGCACAGATACGCAGTATTTT. Using reference TRBV7-2 and TRBJ2-3 for the parts outside the CDR3, the full variable domain is GAGVSQSPSNKVTEKGKDVELRCDPISGHTALYWYRQSLGQGLEFLIYFQGNSAPDKSGLPSDRFSAERTGGSVSTLTIQRTQQEDSAVYLCASSSRQSTDTQYFGPGTRLTVL.

The rearrangement joins TRBV28 to TRBJ2-3, with D tentatively TRBD2 (6 bases). V lost 5 bases, J lost 0 bases, and 9 bases lay in between. Germline V gene sequence: CDR1 MDHEN, CDR2 SYDVKM. The CDR3 covers 14 residues. The CDR3: CASSSSGSTDTQYF. The DNA of the CDR3 is TGTGCCAGCAGTAGTAGCGGTAGCACAGATACGCAGTATTTT.

The rearrangement joins TRBV4-3 to TRBJ2-1; 9 bases are a match to TRBD2. The CDR3 contains 16 residues. Per the germline V gene, CDR1 is LGHNA and CDR2 is YSLEER. Germline trimming cut 5 bases from V and 6 bases from J; bases unmatched to any gene: 11. CDR3: CASSSTRLAGRNEQFF. DNA for the CDR3: TGCGCCAGCAGCTCCACCAGGCTAGCGGGACGCAATGAGCAGTTCTTC.

The CDR3 DNA sequence: TGTGCCAGCTCACCATCCCAGGGTCGTGTGTCCTACAATGAGCAGTTCTTC. The encoded protein is CASSPSQGRVSYNEQFF. The rearrangement uses TRBV18 and TRBJ2-1, with D perhaps matching TRBD1 (5 bases). Trimming removed 2 bases from V and 1 base from J, with 15 bases in between. This CDR3 is 17 amino acids long. Germline V gene lookup returns CDR1 KGHSH and CDR2 LQKENI.

The chain has TRBV7-2 and TRBJ1-6, with 9 bases matching TRBD1. J was trimmed by 7 bases and V by 5 bases; bases with no gene match: 3. CDR3 size: 14 residues. The germline CDR1 and CDR2 sequences are SGHTA and FQGNSA. As DNA, the CDR3 is TGTGCCAGCAGCCGGGGACAGGGAAATTCACCCCTCCACTTT. This encodes CASSRGQGNSPLHF.

V usage is TRBV5-1 and J usage is TRBJ1-1; TRBD1 matches 10 bases. J was trimmed by 4 bases and V by 4 bases; bases with no gene match: 10. Per the germline V gene, CDR1 is SGHRS and CDR2 is YFSETQ. This CDR3 region has 16 residues. This CDR3 reads CASSPGTGVISTEAFF. The CDR3 region has the DNA TGCGCCAGCAGCCCCGGGACAGGGGTCATTTCCACTGAAGCTTTCTTT.